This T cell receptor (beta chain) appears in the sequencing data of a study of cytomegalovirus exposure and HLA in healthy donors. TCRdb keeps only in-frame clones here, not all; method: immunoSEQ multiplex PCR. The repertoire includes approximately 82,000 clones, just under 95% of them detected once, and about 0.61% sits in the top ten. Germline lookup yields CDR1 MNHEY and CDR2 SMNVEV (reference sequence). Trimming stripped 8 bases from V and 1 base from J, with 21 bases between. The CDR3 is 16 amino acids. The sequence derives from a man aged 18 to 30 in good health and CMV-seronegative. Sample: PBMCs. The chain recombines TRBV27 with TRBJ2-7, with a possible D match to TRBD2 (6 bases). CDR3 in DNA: TGTGCCAGCGCCCCTTACTCGGCTAGCGCATCCTACGAGCAGTACTTC. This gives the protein CASAPYSASASYEQYF.